Listed here is a single T cell receptor beta chain. In this sample, this clonotype turned up many times. The antigen it binds to is not known. The sample holds no much larger clone one base away, and base qualities are not on file. The source of the sample is a study of T-cell memory formation after mild COVID-19 (dated by TCRdb to about 2021). Broadly, across the study: TCR sequence clusters from the two donors were found to be largely donor specific. In a couple of donors, T-cell clones that expanded and contracted after mild COVID-19 were tracked by sequencing TCRalpha and TCRbeta repertoires over time. Two young, previously healthy adult volunteers made up the cohort, one male and one female. The study at large found these results: The study covered only two mild cases, and larger cohorts including severe cases with pre-infection samples were considered necessary. Balanced CD4/CD8 phenotypes were observed for clones contracting from day 15 to 85, whereas a bias towards CD4+ was observed for a second wave of clones expanding from day 15 to 37. Some responding clones were detected in pre-infection memory, which suggested that pre-existing cross-reactive memory T cells had joined the SARS-CoV-2 response. SARS-CoV-2 specificity of the second-wave clones peaking on day 37 was not confirmed. Contracting CD4+ clones were found mainly in CM and EM memory subsets, while CD8+ clones were enriched in EMRA.

Reading the germline V gene gives CDR1 SGHTA and CDR2 FQGNSA. V is pared back by 7 bases and J by 1 base, with 14 bases lying between the germline termini. Its CDR3 holds 15 amino acids, cysteine through phenylalanine. The CDR3 DNA has 45 bases and is translated from base 1. Instrument on record: Illumina NovaSeq 6000. cDNA libraries for TCRalpha and TCRbeta were prepared by 5'RACE using constant-segment primers, with sample barcodes and unique molecular identifiers added. Trizol reagent was used to extract RNA from every sample. The libraries were amplified in two PCR steps, and the second step added a second sample barcode and Illumina TruSeq adapters. Libraries were sequenced on an Illumina NovaSeq with 2 x 150 bp paired-end reads. The published analysis was carried out like this. Reads were demultiplexed and collapsed into UMI-guided consensus sequences with migec v1.2.7. Using mixcr v2.1.11, UMI consensuses were aligned to TRA and TRB V and J templates and then assembled into clonotypes. A clonotype was counted as expanded or contracted only when both edgeR and NoisET called the clonotype significant, with the noise models trained on biological replicates. For edgeR calls, the thresholds were a false discovery rate-adjusted p below 0.01 and a log2 fold-change of 1. As an exploratory analysis of dynamics, PCA with hierarchical clustering was applied to max-normalized trajectories of the 1000 most abundant clonotypes. Separately sequenced CD4+ and CD8+ repertoires were used to assign a CD4 or CD8 phenotype to each responding clone. The public reads were reanalyzed by TCRdb: fastp trimming at Q25, MiXCR alignment, in-frame beta chains only. Merged by CDR3 protein, the rows form single entries marked with the most common genes and DNA. The V and J calls were determined by TCRdb, not by the authors. Present in this sample are under 200,000 distinct CDR3 sequences, about 9.9% of which were seen just once. The ten most abundant clones make up about 3.8% of the sample.

PBMCs were isolated by Ficoll-Paque density gradient centrifugation. The V and J genes are TRBV7-2 and TRBJ1-3; TRBD1 might be the D gene, on 6 matching bases. This clonotype was sampled from a man aged 18 to 30 who had mild COVID-19 (a few samples of this study predate the infection). The sample titles of this study are shuffled in the database, so cell type and time point are left out; the donor was told from shared clones. Sequenced material: PBMCs or a T cell subset sorted from them (not recorded which). The CDR3 protein: CASTLDSFSGNTIYF. The bases read TGTGCCAGCACCCTGGACAGCTTTTCTGGAAACACCATATATTTT.